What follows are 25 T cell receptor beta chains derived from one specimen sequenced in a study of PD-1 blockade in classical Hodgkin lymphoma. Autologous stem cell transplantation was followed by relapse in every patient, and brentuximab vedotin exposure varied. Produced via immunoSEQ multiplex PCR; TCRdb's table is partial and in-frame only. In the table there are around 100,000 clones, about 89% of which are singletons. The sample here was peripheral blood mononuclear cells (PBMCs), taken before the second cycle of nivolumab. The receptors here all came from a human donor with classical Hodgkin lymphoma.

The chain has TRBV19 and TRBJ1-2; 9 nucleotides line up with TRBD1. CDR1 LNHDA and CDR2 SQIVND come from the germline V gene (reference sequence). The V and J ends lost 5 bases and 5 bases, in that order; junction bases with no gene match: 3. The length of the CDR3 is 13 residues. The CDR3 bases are TGTGCCAGTAGTCAACAGGGGGCATATGGCTACACCTTC. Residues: CASSQQGAYGYTF.

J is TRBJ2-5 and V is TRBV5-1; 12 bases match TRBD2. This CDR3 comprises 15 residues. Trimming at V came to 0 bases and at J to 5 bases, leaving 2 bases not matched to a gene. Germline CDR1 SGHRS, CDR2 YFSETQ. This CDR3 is CASSLELAGGETQYF. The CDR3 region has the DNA TGCGCCAGCAGCTTGGAACTAGCGGGGGGCGAGACCCAGTACTTC.

CDR3 sequence (DNA): TGCGCCAGCAGCTTGGTCCAGGGGCGAGACACTGAAGCTTTCTTT. Translating gives CASSLVQGRDTEAFF. This chain uses TRBV5-1 with TRBJ1-1; D perhaps matches TRBD1 (6 bases). The germline V gene has CDR1 SGHRS and CDR2 YFSETQ. This CDR3 region has 15 residues. The germline V and J ends were trimmed by 0 bases and 3 bases, with 12 bases remaining between them.

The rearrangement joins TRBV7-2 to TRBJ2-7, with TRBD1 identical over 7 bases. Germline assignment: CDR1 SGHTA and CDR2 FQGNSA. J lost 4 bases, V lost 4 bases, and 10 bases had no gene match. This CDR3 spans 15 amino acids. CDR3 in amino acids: CASSYLGQNRYEQYF. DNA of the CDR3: TGTGCCAGCAGCTACCTGGGACAGAATAGATACGAGCAGTACTTC.

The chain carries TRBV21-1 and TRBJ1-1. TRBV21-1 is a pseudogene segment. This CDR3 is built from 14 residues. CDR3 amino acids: CASSWDVTSTEAFF. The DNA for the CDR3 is TGTGCCAGCAGTTGGGACGTCACAAGCACTGAAGCTTTCTTT.

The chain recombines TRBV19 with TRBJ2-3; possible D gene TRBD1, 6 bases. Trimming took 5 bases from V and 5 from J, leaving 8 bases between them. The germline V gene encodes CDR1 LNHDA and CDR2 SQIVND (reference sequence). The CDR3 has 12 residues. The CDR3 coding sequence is TGTGCCAGTAGTCCCAGGGGAGATACGCAGTATTTT. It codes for CASSPRGDTQYF.

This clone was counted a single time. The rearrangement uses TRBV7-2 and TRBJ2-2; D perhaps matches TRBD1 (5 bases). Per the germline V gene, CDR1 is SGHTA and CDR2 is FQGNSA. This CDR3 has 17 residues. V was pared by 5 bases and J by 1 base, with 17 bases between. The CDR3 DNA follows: TGTGCCAGCAGCCCCGACCGAGGCCAGGGGAACACCGGGGAGCTGTTTTTT. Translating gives CASSPDRGQGNTGELFF.

The CDR3 loop reads CASSLVGGGAIEGSYEQYF. The CDR3, as DNA: TGTGCCAGCAGCTTAGTGGGCGGGGGGGCTATAGAAGGGTCCTACGAGCAGTACTTC. This sequence joins TRBV7-9 and TRBJ2-7; 9 bases line up with TRBD2. There are 19 residues in the CDR3. Germline loops: CDR1 SEHNR, CDR2 FQNEAQ (reference sequence). V shed 1 base, J shed 1 base, and the junction held 14 bases outside the gene matches.

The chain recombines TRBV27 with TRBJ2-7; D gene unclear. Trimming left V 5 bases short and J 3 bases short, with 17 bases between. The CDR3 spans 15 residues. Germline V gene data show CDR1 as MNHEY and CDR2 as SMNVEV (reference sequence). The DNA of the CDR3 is TGTGCCAGCAGTGTCAGTGCTAACGCCATCTACGAGCAGTACTTC. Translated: CASSVSANAIYEQYF.

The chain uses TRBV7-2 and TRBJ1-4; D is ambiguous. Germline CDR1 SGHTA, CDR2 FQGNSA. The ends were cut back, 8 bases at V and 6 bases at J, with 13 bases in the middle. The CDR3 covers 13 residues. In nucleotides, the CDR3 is TGTGCCAGCTCCGACGGACCTCATGAAAAACTGTTTTTT. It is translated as CASSDGPHEKLFF.

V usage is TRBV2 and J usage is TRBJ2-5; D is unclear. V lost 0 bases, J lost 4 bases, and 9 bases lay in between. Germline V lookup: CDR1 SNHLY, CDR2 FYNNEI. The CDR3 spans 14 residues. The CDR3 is CASSEAATVETQYF. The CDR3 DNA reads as TGTGCCAGCAGTGAAGCTGCTACAGTAGAGACCCAGTACTTC.

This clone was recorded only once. The CDR3 spells CASSYDPERGYTF. DNA for the CDR3: TGTGCCAGCAGTTATGACCCTGAGAGAGGCTACACCTTC. The chain recombines TRBV6-6 with TRBJ1-2; no reliable D call. From germline, CDR1 is MNHNY and CDR2 SVGAGI (reference sequence). V lost 3 bases and J 8 bases, leaving 13 bases between the germline ends. The CDR3 is made up of 13 amino acids.

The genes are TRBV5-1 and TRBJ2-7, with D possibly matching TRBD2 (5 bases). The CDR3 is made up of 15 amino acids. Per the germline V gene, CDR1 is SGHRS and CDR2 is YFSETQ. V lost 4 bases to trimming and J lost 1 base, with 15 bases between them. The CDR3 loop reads CASSKREFGSYEQYF. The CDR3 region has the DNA TGCGCCAGCAGCAAACGGGAATTCGGGTCCTACGAGCAGTACTTC.

Written as DNA, the CDR3 is TGTGCCAGTAGTCGGGGGGCCTTCTCCCAAGAGACCCAGTACTTC. Its protein product is CASSRGAFSQETQYF. The chain has TRBV19 and TRBJ2-5; possibly TRBD2 for D (7 bases). Germline CDR1 LNHDA, CDR2 SQIVND (reference sequence). The CDR3 is 15 residues long. Trimming stripped 5 bases from V and 1 base from J, with 14 bases between.

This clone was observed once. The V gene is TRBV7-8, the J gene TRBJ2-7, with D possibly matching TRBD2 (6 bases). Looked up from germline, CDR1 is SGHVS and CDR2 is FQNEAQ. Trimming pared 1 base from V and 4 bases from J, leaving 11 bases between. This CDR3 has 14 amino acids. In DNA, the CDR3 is TGTGCCAGCAGCTTAGGGGAACTAGCTTACGAGCAGTACTTC. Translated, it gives CASSLGELAYEQYF.

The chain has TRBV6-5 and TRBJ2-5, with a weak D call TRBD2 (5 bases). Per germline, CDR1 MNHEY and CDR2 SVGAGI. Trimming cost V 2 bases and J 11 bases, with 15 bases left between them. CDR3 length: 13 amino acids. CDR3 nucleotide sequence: TGTGCCAGCAGTTACCCCCGCGGGTCAGTGCAGTACTTC. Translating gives CASSYPRGSVQYF.

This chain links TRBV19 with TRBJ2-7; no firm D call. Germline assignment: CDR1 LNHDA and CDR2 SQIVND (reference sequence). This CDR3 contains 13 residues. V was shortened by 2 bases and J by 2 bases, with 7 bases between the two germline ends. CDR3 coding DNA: TGTGCCAGTAGTATAACCGTCGCCTACGAGCAGTACTTC. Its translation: CASSITVAYEQYF. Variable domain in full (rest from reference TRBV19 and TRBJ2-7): DGGITQSPKYLFRKEGQNVTLSCEQNLNHDAMYWYRQDPGQGLRLIYYSQIVNDFQKGDIAEGYSVSREKKESFPLTVTSAQKNPTAFYLCASSITVAYEQYFGPGTRLTVT.

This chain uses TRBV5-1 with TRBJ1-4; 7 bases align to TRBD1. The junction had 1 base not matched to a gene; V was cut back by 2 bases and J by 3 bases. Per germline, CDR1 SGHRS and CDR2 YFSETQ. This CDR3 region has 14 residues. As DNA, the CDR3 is TGCGCCAGCAGCTTCCAGGGGGCTAATGAAAAACTGTTTTTT. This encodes CASSFQGANEKLFF. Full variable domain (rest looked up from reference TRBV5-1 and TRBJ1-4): KAGVTQTPRYLIKTRGQQVTLSCSPISGHRSVSWYQQTPGQGLQFLFEYFSETQRNKGNFPGRFSGRQFSNSRSEMNVSTLELGDSALYLCASSFQGANEKLFFGSGTQLSVL.

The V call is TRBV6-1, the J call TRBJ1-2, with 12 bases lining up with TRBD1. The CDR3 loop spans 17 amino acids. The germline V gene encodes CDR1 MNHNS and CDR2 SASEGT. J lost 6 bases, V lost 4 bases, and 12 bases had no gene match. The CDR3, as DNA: TGTGCCAGCAGTGCCCGGGGACAGGGGGCGGACGGGGATGGCTACACCTTC. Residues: CASSARGQGADGDGYTF.

This CDR3 is CAWSTGTGNSPLHF. CDR3 nucleotides: TGTGCCTGGAGTACCGGGACAGGGAATTCACCCCTCCACTTT. The chain employs TRBV30 and TRBJ1-6, with 9 bases fitting TRBD1. Germline CDR1 GTSNPN, CDR2 SVGIG (reference sequence). J gave up 7 bases and V 2 bases, and 3 bases lay outside the gene matches. CDR3 length: 14 amino acids.

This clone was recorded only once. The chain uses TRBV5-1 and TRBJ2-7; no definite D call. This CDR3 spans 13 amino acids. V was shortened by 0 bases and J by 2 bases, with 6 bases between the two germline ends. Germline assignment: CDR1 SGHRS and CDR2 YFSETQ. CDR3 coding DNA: TGCGCCAGCAGCTTGGGACGTGCCTACGAGCAGTACTTC. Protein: CASSLGRAYEQYF. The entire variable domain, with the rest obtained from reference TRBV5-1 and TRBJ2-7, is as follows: KAGVTQTPRYLIKTRGQQVTLSCSPISGHRSVSWYQQTPGQGLQFLFEYFSETQRNKGNFPGRFSGRQFSNSRSEMNVSTLELGDSALYLCASSLGRAYEQYFGPGTRLTVT.

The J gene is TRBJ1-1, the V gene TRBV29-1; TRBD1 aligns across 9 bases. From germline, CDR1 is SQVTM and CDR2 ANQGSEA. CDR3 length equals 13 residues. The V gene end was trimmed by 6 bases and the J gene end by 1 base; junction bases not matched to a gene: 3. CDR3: CSVGTGKNTEAFF. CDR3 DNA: TGCAGCGTGGGGACAGGGAAGAACACTGAAGCTTTCTTT.

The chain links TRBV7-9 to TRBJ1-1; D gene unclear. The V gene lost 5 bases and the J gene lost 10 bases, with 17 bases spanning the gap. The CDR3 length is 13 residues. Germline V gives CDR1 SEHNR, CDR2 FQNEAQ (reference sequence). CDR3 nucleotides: TGTGCCAGCAGCCACCCTCCCCTAGACCTAGCTTTCTTT. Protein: CASSHPPLDLAFF.

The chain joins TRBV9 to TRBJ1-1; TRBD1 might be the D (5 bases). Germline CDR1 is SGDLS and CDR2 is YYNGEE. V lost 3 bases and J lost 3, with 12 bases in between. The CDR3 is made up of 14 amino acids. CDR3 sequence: CASSEGPTDTEAFF. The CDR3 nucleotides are TGTGCCAGCAGCGAGGGACCGACAGACACTGAAGCTTTCTTT.

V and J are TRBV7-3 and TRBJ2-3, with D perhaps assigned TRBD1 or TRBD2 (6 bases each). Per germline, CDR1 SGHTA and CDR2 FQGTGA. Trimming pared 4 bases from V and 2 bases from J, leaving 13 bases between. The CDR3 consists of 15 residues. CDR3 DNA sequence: TGTGCCAGCAGCTCTTCCGGGGGCCACACAGATACGCAGTATTTT. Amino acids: CASSSSGGHTDTQYF.